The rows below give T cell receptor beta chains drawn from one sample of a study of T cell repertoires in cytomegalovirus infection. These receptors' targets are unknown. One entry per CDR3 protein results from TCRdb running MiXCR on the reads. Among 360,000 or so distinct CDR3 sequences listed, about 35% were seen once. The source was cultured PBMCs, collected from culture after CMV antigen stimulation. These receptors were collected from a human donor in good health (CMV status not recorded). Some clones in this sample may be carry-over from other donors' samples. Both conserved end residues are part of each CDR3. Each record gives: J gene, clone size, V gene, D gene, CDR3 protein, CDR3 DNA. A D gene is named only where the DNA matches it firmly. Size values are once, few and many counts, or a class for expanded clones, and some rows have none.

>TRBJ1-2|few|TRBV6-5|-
CASSYSPGEFYGYTF
TGTGCCAGCAGTTACTCACCGGGGGAGTTCTATGGCTACACCTTC
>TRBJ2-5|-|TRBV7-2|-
CASSLELGLQGTQYF
TGTGCCAGCAGCTTGGAGCTTGGGCTGCAGGGGACCCAGTACTTC
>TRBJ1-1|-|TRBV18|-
CASSPNENTEAFF
TGTGCCAGCTCACCGAACGAGAACACTGAAGCTTTCTTT
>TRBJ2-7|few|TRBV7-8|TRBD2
CASSLGTSGKYYEQYF
TGTGCCAGCAGCTTAGGGACTAGCGGGAAATACTACGAGCAGTACTTC
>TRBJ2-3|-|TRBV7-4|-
CASSLFSTDTQYF
TGTGCCAGCAGCCTATTTTCCACAGATACGCAGTATTTT
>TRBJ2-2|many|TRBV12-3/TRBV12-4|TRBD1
CASGGQANTGELFF
TGTGCCAGTGGGGGACAGGCGAACACCGGGGAGCTGTTTTTT
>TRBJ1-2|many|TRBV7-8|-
CASSLAGGPSSRDGYTF
TGTGCCAGCAGCTTAGCGGGGGGTCCCTCGTCCCGTGATGGCTACACCTTC
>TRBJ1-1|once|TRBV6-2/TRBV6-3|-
CASSYGRGTGAGRGTEAFF
TGTGCCAGCAGTTACGGGAGAGGCACGGGGGCCGGGAGAGGCACTGAAGCTTTCTTT
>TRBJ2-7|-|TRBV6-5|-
CASSYSRDPSYEQYF
TGTGCCAGCAGTTACTCCAGGGACCCCTCCTACGAGCAGTACTTC
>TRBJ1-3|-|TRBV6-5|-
CASSSVLSGNTIYF
TGTGCCAGCAGTTCCGTTCTCTCTGGAAACACCATATATTTT
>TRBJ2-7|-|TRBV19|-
CASTIQGGRGYEQYF
TGTGCCAGTACCATCCAGGGAGGCAGGGGCTACGAGCAGTACTTC
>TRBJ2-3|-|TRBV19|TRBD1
CASRETGTGRDTQYF
TGTGCCAGTAGAGAAACCGGGACAGGAAGAGATACGCAGTATTTT